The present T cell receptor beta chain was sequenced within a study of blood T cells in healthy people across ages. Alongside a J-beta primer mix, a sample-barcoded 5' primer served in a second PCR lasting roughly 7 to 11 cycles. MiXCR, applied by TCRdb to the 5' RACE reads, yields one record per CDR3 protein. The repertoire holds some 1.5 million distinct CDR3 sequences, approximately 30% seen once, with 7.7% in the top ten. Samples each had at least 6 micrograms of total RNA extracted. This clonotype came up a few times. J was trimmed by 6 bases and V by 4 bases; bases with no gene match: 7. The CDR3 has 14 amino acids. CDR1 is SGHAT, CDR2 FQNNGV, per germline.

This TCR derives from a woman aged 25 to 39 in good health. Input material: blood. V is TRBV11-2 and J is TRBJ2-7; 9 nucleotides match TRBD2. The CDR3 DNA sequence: TGTGCCAGCAGCTGGGCGGGGGGGCCTCCCGAGCAGTACTTC. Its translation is CASSWAGGPPEQYF.